What follows are 9 T cell receptor beta chains derived from one specimen sequenced in a study of molecular identifiers for immune sequencing clone quantification. TCRdb reprocessed the PCR reads with MiXCR, giving one entry per CDR3 protein. Among roughly 320,000 distinct CDR3 sequences, over 20% were seen once, and the ten largest hold about 0.73%. The sequencing input was naive CD8+ T cells from blood, with Jurkat cell RNA spiked in. The subset: FACS-sorted CD8+CD4-CCR7+CD45RA+ naive T cells. Receptor source: a human donor in good health. Some libraries in this study had Jurkat cell RNA spiked in.

V gene TRBV9 combines with J gene TRBJ2-3, with 9 bases aligning to TRBD2. Germline V gene sequence: CDR1 SGDLS, CDR2 YYNGEE. This CDR3 contains 17 residues. J lost 1 base, V lost 0 bases, and 6 bases had no gene match. DNA of the CDR3: TGTGCCAGCAGCGTAGAACGGCGGGGGGGCGGCACAGATACGCAGTATTTT. Amino acids: CASSVERRGGGTDTQYF. The full variable domain, rest sourced from reference TRBV9 and TRBJ2-3, is DSGVTQTPKHLITATGQRVTLRCSPRSGDLSVYWYQQSLDQGLQFLIQYYNGEERAKGNILERFSAQQFPDLHSELNLSSLELGDSALYFCASSVERRGGGTDTQYFGPGTRLTVL.

For the CDR3, the DNA is TGTGCCAGCACCTCAACAGGCACTCCAGGGCAGCCCCAGCATTTT. Translating gives CASTSTGTPGQPQHF. This chain uses TRBV12-3 or TRBV12-4 with TRBJ1-5, with TRBD1 as a possible D gene (5 bases). V dropped 7 bases and J dropped 7 bases, with 20 bases sitting between them. The CDR3 has 15 amino acids.

The chain employs TRBV7-3 and TRBJ2-7, with 9 bases identical to TRBD2. The V gene end was trimmed by 1 base and the J gene end by 4 bases; junction bases not matched to a gene: 5. This CDR3 comprises 15 residues. Per the germline V gene, CDR1 is SGHTA and CDR2 is FQGTGA. CDR3 sequence (DNA): TGTGCCAGCAGCTTAATTAGCGGGAGCCAGTACGAGCAGTACTTC. Its translation: CASSLISGSQYEQYF.

Comments on this clonotype: A read error may explain this, as a much larger clone is one base away. This rearrangement joins TRBV29-1 to TRBJ2-2; D not certain. With 2 bases removed from V and 3 bases from J, the gap between germline ends came to 13 bases. CDR1 is SQVTM and CDR2 is ANQGSEA in the germline V gene. There are 15 residues in the CDR3. CDR3 DNA: TGCAGCGTTGAACTTGCAGTTAGTTACACCGGGGAGCTGTTTTTT. Protein product: CSVELAVSYTGELFF.

A remark on this clonotype: A much larger clone sits a single nucleotide away, making a read error possible. This chain uses TRBV7-9 with TRBJ2-7, with D possibly being TRBD2 (7 bases). The V end was cut by 4 bases, the J end by 2 bases, with 18 bases between. Germline assignment: CDR1 SEHNR and CDR2 FQNEAQ (reference sequence). There are 16 residues in the CDR3. CDR3 residues: CASSYGSGGRPYEQYF. Here the CDR3 DNA reads TGTGCCAGCAGCTATGGCTCGGGGGGCAGGCCCTACGAGCAGTACTTC.

This clonotype was detected ten times or more. At one end, the junction sequence differs from germline, possibly due to a read error. This chain links TRBV12-3 or TRBV12-4 with TRBJ2-1, with a possible D match to TRBD1 (6 bases). This CDR3 spans 12 amino acids. The CDR3 DNA sequence: TGTGCCAGCAGTTTACAGACTATTGGGGGCATCTTC. It translates to CASSLQTIGGIF.

The gene calls are TRBV3-2 and TRBJ2-2; the table's D call of TRBD2 was not tested on the DNA. TRBV3-2 is annotated as a pseudogene. This CDR3 region has 19 residues. DNA of the CDR3: TGTGCCAGCAGCCAAGATAGCCTTGACCGGGGAGGGGAAACCGGGGAGCAGTTTTTT. This sequence encodes CASSQDSLDRGGETGEQFF.

This clonotype has only a few counts. V is TRBV29-1 and J is TRBJ2-5, with 12 nucleotides matching TRBD2. There are 18 residues in the CDR3. CDR1 and CDR2 (germline): SQVTM, ANQGSEA. With 0 bases clipped from V and 0 bases from J, the junction kept 8 bases outside the gene matches. As DNA, the CDR3 is TGCAGCGTTGAAGATTCATGGACTAGCGGGGCGGACCAAGAGACCCAGTACTTC. Translation: CSVEDSWTSGADQETQYF. The complete variable domain, with remaining parts taken from reference TRBV29-1 and TRBJ2-5, reads SAVISQKPSRDICQRGTSLTIQCQVDSQVTMMFWYRQQPGQSLTLIATANQGSEATYESGFVIDKFPISRPNLTFSTLTVSNMSPEDSSIYLCSVEDSWTSGADQETQYFGPGTRLLVL.

This clonotype was recorded many times. The chain links TRBV28 to TRBJ2-5, with 7 nucleotides matching TRBD1. The CDR3 runs 16 residues. Germline V gene sequence: CDR1 MDHEN, CDR2 SYDVKM. V lost 2 bases, J lost 4 bases, and 10 bases stayed unmatched. The CDR3 sequence: CASSLRQGVLSETQYF. CDR3 bases: TGTGCCAGCAGTTTACGGCAGGGGGTTTTATCAGAGACCCAGTACTTC.